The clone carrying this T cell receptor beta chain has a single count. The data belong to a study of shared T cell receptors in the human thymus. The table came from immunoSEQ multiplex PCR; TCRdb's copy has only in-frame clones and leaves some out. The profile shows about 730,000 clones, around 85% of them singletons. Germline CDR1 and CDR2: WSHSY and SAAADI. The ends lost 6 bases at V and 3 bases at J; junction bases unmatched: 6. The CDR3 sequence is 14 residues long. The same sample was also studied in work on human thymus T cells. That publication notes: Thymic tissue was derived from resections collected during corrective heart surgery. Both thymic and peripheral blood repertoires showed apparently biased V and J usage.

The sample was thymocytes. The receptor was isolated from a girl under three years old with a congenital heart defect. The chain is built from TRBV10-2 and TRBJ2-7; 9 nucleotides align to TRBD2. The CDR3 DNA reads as TGCGCCAGCAGCCGTAGCGGGGGTGGCTACGAGCAGTACTTC. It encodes CASSRSGGGYEQYF.